Below are 28 T cell receptor beta chains sequenced from a single sample in a study of blood T cell repertoires in COVID-19. The table came from immunoSEQ multiplex PCR; TCRdb's copy has only in-frame clones and leaves some out. The table records roughly 100,000 clones, roughly 80% of them present only once. Sequencing used peripheral blood. These receptors all stem from a man aged 55 to 70 with acute or convalescent COVID-19.

This chain uses TRBV7-9 with TRBJ1-1, with 10 bases identical to TRBD1. The CDR3 sequence is 15 residues long. The trim removed 5 bases at V and 1 base at J, leaving 4 bases unmatched. Germline V CDR1 and CDR2: SEHNR, FQNEAQ (reference sequence). CDR3 coding DNA: TGTGCCAGCAGCAACCGACAGGGGGCGAACACTGAAGCTTTCTTT. Its protein is CASSNRQGANTEAFF.

The J gene is TRBJ1-1, the V gene TRBV11-3, with D hard to call. This CDR3 contains 14 residues. Germline V lookup: CDR1 SGHNT, CDR2 YENEEA. The germline V and J ends were trimmed by 1 base and 3 bases, with 9 bases remaining between them. The CDR3 reads CASSLVRRDTEAFF. CDR3 bases: TGTGCCAGCAGCTTAGTCAGACGGGACACTGAAGCTTTCTTT. Variable domain in full (rest from reference TRBV11-3 and TRBJ1-1): EAGVVQSPRYKIIEKKQPVAFWCNPISGHNTLYWYLQNLGQGPELLIRYENEEAVDDSQLPKDRFSAERLKGVDSTLKIQPAELGDSAVYLCASSLVRRDTEAFFGQGTRLTVV.

A few counts support this clone. The chain recombines TRBV27 with TRBJ1-1; 9 bases match TRBD1. V was pared by 6 bases and J by 3 bases, with 8 bases of the junction left unmatched. The germline gives CDR1 MNHEY, CDR2 SMNVEV (reference sequence). CDR3 size: 15 residues. The CDR3 DNA sequence: TGTGCCAGCAGCCGGGACAGGGTAAGGGACACTGAAGCTTTCTTT. Protein: CASSRDRVRDTEAFF.

The rearrangement joins TRBV11-3 to TRBJ2-1, with a tentative D call TRBD2 (6 bases). V lost 1 base to trimming and J lost 10 bases, with 8 bases between them. Germline CDR1 reads SGHNT; CDR2 reads YENEEA. The CDR3 contains 12 residues. The CDR3 reads CASSLGDLEQFF. In nucleotides, the CDR3 is TGTGCCAGCAGCTTAGGGGACTTAGAGCAGTTCTTC.

The gene calls are TRBV11-2 and TRBJ2-5; D unresolved. The CDR3 contains 15 residues. CDR1 is SGHAT and CDR2 is FQNNGV in the germline V gene. V was clipped by 2 bases and J by 5 bases, with 15 bases between them. For the CDR3, the DNA is TGTGCCAGCAGCTTATTCCTGCCCCCCGGGGAGACCCAGTACTTC. The encoded protein is CASSLFLPPGETQYF. Complete variable domain (other parts from reference TRBV11-2 and TRBJ2-5): EAGVAQSPRYKIIEKRQSVAFWCNPISGHATLYWYQQILGQGPKLLIQFQNNGVVDDSQLPKDRFSAERLKGVDSTLKIQPAKLEDSAVYLCASSLFLPPGETQYFGPGTRLLVL.

The chain carries TRBV6-6 and TRBJ2-1, with D maybe TRBD2 (5 bases). Germline loops: CDR1 MNHNY, CDR2 SVGAGI (reference sequence). V gave up 8 bases and J gave up 0 bases, with 14 bases separating them. This CDR3 region has 15 residues. The CDR3 region has the DNA TGTGCCAGCGTCGAGAGCGGTCACTCCTACAATGAGCAGTTCTTC. This translates into CASVESGHSYNEQFF.

V gene TRBV18 combines with J gene TRBJ2-2; 13 bases map to TRBD2. The ends lost 0 bases at V and 5 bases at J; junction bases unmatched: 9. The CDR3 has 19 residues. Germline V gives CDR1 KGHSH, CDR2 LQKENI. The CDR3 region has the DNA TGTGCCAGCTCACCACCGGGTGGACTAGCGGGAGTCGGGACCGGGGAGCTGTTTTTT. Protein product: CASSPPGGLAGVGTGELFF.

Concerning this clone itself: At the DNA level, this CDR3 is encoded by other sequences in the same sample as well. The chain uses TRBV6-5 and TRBJ1-5; possible D gene TRBD1, 5 bases. From germline, CDR1 is MNHEY and CDR2 SVGAGI. Trimming stripped 6 bases from V and 2 bases from J, with 11 bases between. The CDR3 totals 14 residues. The CDR3 nucleotides are TGTGCCAGCAGCTCCGGGGGGGGCAATCAGCCCCAGCATTTT. Encoded protein: CASSSGGGNQPQHF.

The V call is TRBV19, the J call TRBJ1-1, with 7 bases fitting TRBD1. This CDR3 is built from 16 residues. Germline-derived CDR1 and CDR2 are LNHDA and SQIVND (reference sequence). With V trimmed by 3 bases and J by 0 bases, 7 bases remained unmatched. The CDR3 DNA sequence: TGTGCCAGTAGTATTTATTCGGGACAGATGAACACTGAAGCTTTCTTT. This sequence encodes CASSIYSGQMNTEAFF.

This chain connects TRBV18 to TRBJ2-1, with D perhaps matching TRBD1 (6 bases). Germline CDR1 and CDR2: KGHSH and LQKENI. The CDR3 covers 14 residues. Trimming stripped 4 bases from V and 9 bases from J, with 16 bases between. CDR3 protein: CASSLRQDPVEQFF. The CDR3 DNA follows: TGTGCCAGCTCACTTAGACAGGATCCGGTTGAGCAGTTCTTC.

The V and J genes are TRBV7-2 and TRBJ2-5; 8 bases match TRBD1. The V gene end was trimmed by 4 bases and the J gene end by 5 bases; junction bases not matched to a gene: 3. This CDR3 has 13 amino acids. Germline lookup yields CDR1 SGHTA and CDR2 FQGNSA. CDR3: CASSSDRGETQYF. CDR3 coding DNA: TGTGCCAGCAGCTCCGACAGGGGTGAGACCCAGTACTTC.

The V call is TRBV7-3, the J call TRBJ2-5, with D possibly matching TRBD1 (6 bases). This CDR3 is built from 13 residues. V was trimmed by 5 bases and J by 4 bases, leaving 11 bases between them. CDR1 SGHTA and CDR2 FQGTGA come from the germline V gene. CDR3 region: CASSRDTGETQYF. The CDR3 nucleotides read TGTGCCAGCAGCCGGGACACTGGAGAGACCCAGTACTTC.

V usage is TRBV9 and J usage is TRBJ2-5, with 8 bases lining up with TRBD2. This CDR3 is built from 15 residues. Germline lookup yields CDR1 SGDLS and CDR2 YYNGEE. V lost 0 bases to trimming and J lost 5 bases; unmatched junction nucleotides: 6. CDR3 sequence reads: CASSVAREDWETQYF. The CDR3 region has the DNA TGTGCCAGCAGCGTAGCGCGGGAGGATTGGGAGACCCAGTACTTC.

The chain joins TRBV5-1 to TRBJ2-2; TRBD1 agrees at 7 bases. The germline CDR1 and CDR2 sequences are SGHRS and YFSETQ. The CDR3 totals 16 residues. Losses at the gene ends were 2 bases for V and 0 bases for J; bases not matched to a gene: 4. The CDR3 DNA reads TGCGCCAGCAGCTTTGACAGGGTCGCGAACACCGGGGAGCTGTTTTTT. This gives the protein CASSFDRVANTGELFF.

The chain recombines TRBV12-3 or TRBV12-4 with TRBJ2-2, with D hard to call. The CDR3 runs 13 residues. Trimming left V 5 bases short and J 7 bases short, with 11 bases between. DNA of the CDR3: TGTGCCAGCAGTGCACAGCAATACGGGGAGCTGTTTTTT. This sequence encodes CASSAQQYGELFF.

J is TRBJ2-2 and V is TRBV5-1; 9 positions agree with TRBD1. Germline-derived CDR1 and CDR2 are SGHRS and YFSETQ. The V gene end was trimmed by 0 bases and the J gene end by 4 bases; junction bases not matched to a gene: 13. This CDR3 contains 19 residues. CDR3: CASSLGGHNRGRGTGELFF. The DNA of the CDR3 is TGCGCCAGCAGCTTGGGGGGCCACAACAGGGGGCGTGGCACCGGGGAGCTGTTTTTT.

The chain is built from TRBV6-2 or TRBV6-3 and TRBJ1-1; D is undetermined. The germline V and J ends were trimmed by 2 bases and 5 bases, with 9 bases remaining between them. The CDR3 has 13 amino acids. Germline V lookup: CDR1 MNHEY, CDR2 SVGEGT. CDR3 amino acids: CASSYGGVTEAFF. The CDR3, as DNA: TGTGCCAGCAGTTACGGCGGGGTAACTGAAGCTTTCTTT.

The genes are TRBV6-5 and TRBJ1-6, with no clear D. Per the germline V gene, CDR1 is MNHEY and CDR2 is SVGAGI. V was shortened by 0 bases and J by 7 bases, with 7 bases between the two germline ends. The CDR3 runs to 14 residues. The CDR3 region has the DNA TGTGCCAGCAGTTACTCCGACACGAATTCACCCCTCCACTTT. Amino acid sequence: CASSYSDTNSPLHF.

The count of this clone is one. The CDR3 sequence: CASSFTSGTGVQPQHF. In nucleotides, the CDR3 is TGTGCCAGCAGTTTTACTTCCGGGACAGGGGTTCAGCCCCAGCATTTT. The genes are TRBV28 and TRBJ1-5, with 10 bases identical to TRBD1. Germline V gene sequence: CDR1 MDHEN, CDR2 SYDVKM. V shed 3 bases and J 6 bases; nucleotides not matched to a gene: 8. The CDR3 is 16 amino acids.

With respect to this clone: Sequence at one end of the junction differs from germline and may be a read error. The chain joins TRBV28 to TRBJ2-2, with 7 bases matching TRBD2. Germline CDR1 reads MDHEN; CDR2 reads SYDVKM. The CDR3 runs 12 residues. The DNA of the CDR3 is TGCACCGCGGGGGACGAGACCGGGGAGCTGTTTTTT. Residues: CTAGDETGELFF.

The genes are TRBV7-3 and TRBJ2-3; D gene unclear. Germline V gene sequence: CDR1 SGHTA, CDR2 FQGTGA. The CDR3 loop spans 13 amino acids. V lost 3 bases and J 1 base, leaving 5 bases between the germline ends. The CDR3 DNA is TGTGCCAGCAGCTTTAGTGGCACAGATACGCAGTATTTT. It translates to CASSFSGTDTQYF.

In regard to this clone: A junction end diverges from the germline sequence, so it may reflect a read error. V and J are TRBV7-7 and TRBJ2-1; 8 positions agree with TRBD2. The CDR3 sequence is 14 residues long. Germline V gene sequence: CDR1 SSHAT, CDR2 FNYEAQ (reference sequence). The CDR3 loop reads CASSLTGGQSEQFF. CDR3 sequence (DNA): TGTGCTAGCAGCTTGACGGGGGGGCAAAGTGAGCAGTTCTTC.

V gene TRBV18 combines with J gene TRBJ1-1; D possibly corresponds to TRBD1 (5 bases). CDR3 length: 15 amino acids. V lost 3 bases and J lost 1, with 12 bases in between. The germline V gene has CDR1 KGHSH and CDR2 LQKENI. This CDR3 is CASSPPRTGNTEAFF. The CDR3 bases are TGTGCCAGCTCACCGCCTCGTACAGGGAACACTGAAGCTTTCTTT.

Sample share makes this clone medium-sized. Here the CDR3 reads CAWSRTGGNYGYTF. The CDR3 bases are TGTGCCTGGAGTCGGACAGGGGGTAACTATGGCTACACCTTC. This chain joins TRBV30 and TRBJ1-2; TRBD1 matches 10 bases. Losses at the gene ends were 2 bases for V and 1 base for J; bases not matched to a gene: 1. The CDR3 totals 14 residues. Germline-derived CDR1 and CDR2 are GTSNPN and SVGIG (reference sequence).

V and J are TRBV30 and TRBJ2-1, with D possibly matching TRBD1 (6 bases). In germline, CDR1 is GTSNPN, CDR2 SVGIG (reference sequence). V lost 1 base, J lost 10 bases, and 14 bases lay in between. The CDR3 covers 13 residues. In nucleotides, the CDR3 is TGTGCCTGGAGTGCCGAAACTAGGGGGGAGCAGTTCTTC. Translated: CAWSAETRGEQFF. Combining the CDR3 with reference TRBV30 and TRBJ2-1 gives the whole variable domain SQTIHQWPATLVQPVGSPLSLECTVEGTSNPNLYWYRQAAGRGLQLLFYSVGIGQISSEVPQNLSASRPQDRQFILSSKKLLLSDSGFYLCAWSAETRGEQFFGPGTRLTVL.

The rearrangement uses TRBV7-2 and TRBJ1-2; D might be TRBD1 (5 bases). This CDR3 is built from 15 residues. Germline V gene lookup returns CDR1 SGHTA and CDR2 FQGNSA. Trimming stripped 1 base from V and 6 bases from J, with 15 bases between. The CDR3 sequence is CASSLVGDFTHGYTF. CDR3 nucleotides: TGTGCCAGCAGCTTAGTAGGGGACTTTACCCATGGCTACACCTTC. The full variable domain, in which reference TRBV7-2 and TRBJ1-2 provide the parts outside the CDR3, is GAGVSQSPSNKVTEKGKDVELRCDPISGHTALYWYRQSLGQGLEFLIYFQGNSAPDKSGLPSDRFSAERTGGSVSTLTIQRTQQEDSAVYLCASSLVGDFTHGYTFGSGTRLTVV.

As to this clone: Germline and junction disagree at one end, which may indicate a read error. This chain connects TRBV7-3 to TRBJ2-2; D might be TRBD2 (6 bases). The V gene's germline CDR1 is SGHTA and CDR2 FQGTGA. CDR3 length: 16 amino acids. CDR3 loop: CASSLEGPSGTGGLFF. The CDR3 bases are TGTGCCAGCAGCTTGGAAGGGCCTTCGGGGACCGGGGGGCTGTTTTTT.

This chain connects TRBV12-3 or TRBV12-4 to TRBJ1-1; D not resolved. V was clipped by 6 bases and J by 4 bases, with 6 bases between them. CDR3 length equals 11 residues. CDR3 protein: CASSFFTEAFF. The DNA of the CDR3 is TGTGCCAGCAGCTTCTTCACTGAAGCTTTCTTT.